This T cell receptor (beta chain) emerged from a study of T cell changes during pregnancy in multiple sclerosis. Sequenced by immunoSEQ multiplex PCR; TCRdb stores in-frame clones only, minus some. The table lists fewer than 50,000 clones, 85% to 90% of them singletons. The junction had 11 bases not matched to a gene; V was cut back by 4 bases and J by 3 bases. Germline CDR1 reads MGHRA; CDR2 reads YSYEKL. The CDR3 is 17 residues long. Sequenced here: CD4+ T cells from peripheral blood mononuclear cells, sampled in the first trimester of pregnancy. V gene TRBV4-1 combines with J gene TRBJ2-1; TRBD1 agrees at 8 bases. This TCR came from a female donor with multiple sclerosis, enrolled in a pregnancy study. CDR3 DNA sequence: TGCGCCAGCAGCCTCACACGGACAGGGTTTAGCTACAATGAGCAGTTCTTC. Its protein is CASSLTRTGFSYNEQFF.